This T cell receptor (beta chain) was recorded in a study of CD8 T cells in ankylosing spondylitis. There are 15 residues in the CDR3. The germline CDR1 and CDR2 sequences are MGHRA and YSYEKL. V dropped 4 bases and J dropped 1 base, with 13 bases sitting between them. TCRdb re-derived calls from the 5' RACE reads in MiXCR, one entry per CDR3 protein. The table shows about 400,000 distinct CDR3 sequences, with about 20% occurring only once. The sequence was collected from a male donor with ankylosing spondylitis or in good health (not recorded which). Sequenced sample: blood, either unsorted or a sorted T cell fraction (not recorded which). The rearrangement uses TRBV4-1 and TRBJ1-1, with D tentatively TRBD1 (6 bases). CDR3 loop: CASSPPNRANTEAFF. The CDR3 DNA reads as TGCGCCAGCAGCCCCCCGAACAGGGCGAACACTGAAGCTTTCTTT.